This T cell receptor (beta chain) is drawn from a study of blood T cell repertoires in COVID-19. Study summary: Samples representing acute and convalescent COVID-19 were sourced from the United States, Italy and Spain. T cells, B-cell-depleted T cells, or PBMCs supplied cDNA or gDNA.

The authors' processing: Reference gene primers were amplified, and this amplification served to estimate nucleated cell counts. TCRdb's copy holds only in-frame clones and misses some; the assay was immunoSEQ multiplex PCR. That table is the source of V, J and clone size, and D and trimming were worked out from the DNA. The table lists 150,000 to 200,000 clones, about 85% of them singletons. V dropped 8 bases and J dropped 2 bases, with 12 bases sitting between them. CDR3 size: 13 residues. Input material: peripheral blood. This TCR was sampled from a man between 60 and 70 years old with acute or convalescent COVID-19. The rearrangement joins TRBV12-3 or TRBV12-4 to TRBJ1-2; D is possibly TRBD1 (5 bases). The CDR3 is CASRAPGNYGYTF. The CDR3, as DNA: TGTGCCAGCCGGGCCCCAGGGAACTATGGCTACACCTTC.